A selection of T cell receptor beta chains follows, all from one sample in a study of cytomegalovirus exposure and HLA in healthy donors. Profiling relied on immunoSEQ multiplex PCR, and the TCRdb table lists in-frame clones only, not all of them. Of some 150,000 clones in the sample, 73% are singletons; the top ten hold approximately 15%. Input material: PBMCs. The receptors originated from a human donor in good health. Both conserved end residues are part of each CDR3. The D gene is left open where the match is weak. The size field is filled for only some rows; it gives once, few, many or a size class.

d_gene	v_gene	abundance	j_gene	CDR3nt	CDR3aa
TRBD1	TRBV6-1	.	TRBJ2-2	TGTGCCTTACTGGACAGGGGAGGAACCGGGGAGCTGTTTTTT	CALLDRGGTGELFF
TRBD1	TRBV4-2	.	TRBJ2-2	TGTGCCAGCAGCCAAGATTTAACAGGGGGGACCGGGGAGCTGTTTTTT	CASSQDLTGGTGELFF
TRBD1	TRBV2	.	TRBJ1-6	TGTGCCAGCAGGGACAGGGGCGCAAATTCACCCCTCCACTTT	CASRDRGANSPLHF
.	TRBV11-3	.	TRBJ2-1	TGTGCCAGCAGCTTACGACGAGGGGGGGGTTACAATGAGCAGTTCTTC	CASSLRRGGGYNEQFF
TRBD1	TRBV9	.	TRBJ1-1	TGTGCCAGCAGCGGACAGGGGAACACTGAAGCTTTCTTT	CASSGQGNTEAFF
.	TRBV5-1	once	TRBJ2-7	TGCGCCAGCAGCTTGGCCGGGACATTAACCTACGAGCAGTACTTC	CASSLAGTLTYEQYF
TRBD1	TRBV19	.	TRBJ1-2	TGTGCCAGTAGTAACGCCCGGGACAGTCCGAACCTTCTCTATGGCTACACCTTC	CASSNARDSPNLLYGYTF
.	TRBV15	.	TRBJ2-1	TGTGCCACCAGCAGAGGTGGGGGGTACTATGAGCAGTTCTTC	CATSRGGGYYEQFF
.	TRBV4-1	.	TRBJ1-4	TGCGCCAGCAGTCTTAATCCGGTAGCTAATGAAAAACTGTTTTTT	CASSLNPVANEKLFF
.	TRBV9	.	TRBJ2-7	TGTGCCAGCAGCCCTTTCGACAGTACCTACGAGCAGTACTTC	CASSPFDSTYEQYF
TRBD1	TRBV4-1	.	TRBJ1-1	TGCGCCAGCAGCTGGGGACAGGGGCGGTATACTGAAGCTTTCTTT	CASSWGQGRYTEAFF
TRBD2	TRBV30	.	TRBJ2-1	TGTGCCTGGAGTGTAGCGGGAGGGAACAATGAGCAGTTCTTC	CAWSVAGGNNEQFF
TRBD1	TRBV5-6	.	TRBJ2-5	TGTGCCAGCAGGCGCGGACAGGGTCTCTTTTGGGGGACCCAGTACTTC	CASRRGQGLFWGTQYF
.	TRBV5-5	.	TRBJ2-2	TGTGCCAGCAGCCGCCCGGGGACCGGGGAGCTGTTTTTT	CASSRPGTGELFF
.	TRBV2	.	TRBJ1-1	TGTGCCGCGTGTGAGGAAGTAAACACTGAAGCTTTCTTT	CAACEEVNTEAFF
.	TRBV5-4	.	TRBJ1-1	TGTGCCAGCAGCTTGTTTCCCCAACGACGGGAGAACACTGAAGCTTTCTTT	CASSLFPQRRENTEAFF
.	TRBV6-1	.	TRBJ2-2	TGTGCCAGCAGTGAACTGGCAGGCAACACCGGGGAGCTGTTTTTT	CASSELAGNTGELFF
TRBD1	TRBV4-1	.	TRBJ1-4	TGCGCCAGCAGCGATGCGACCGGGACAGGGAATGAAAAACTGTTTTTT	CASSDATGTGNEKLFF
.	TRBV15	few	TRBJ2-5	TGTGCCACCAGCAGACGGCGACAGATCCAAGAGACCCAGTACTTC	CATSRRRQIQETQYF
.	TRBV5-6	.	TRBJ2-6	TGTGCCAGCAGCTGGGAACAGGGCATGTGGGCCAACGTCCTGACTTTC	CASSWEQGMWANVLTF
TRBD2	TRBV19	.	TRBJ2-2	TGTGCCAGTAGCCTGACTAGCGGGAGACTCAACACCGGGGAGCTGTTTTTT	CASSLTSGRLNTGELFF
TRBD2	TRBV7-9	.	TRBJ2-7	TGTGCCAGCAGCTCGACTAGCGGGAGTGTATACGAGCAGTACTTC	CASSSTSGSVYEQYF
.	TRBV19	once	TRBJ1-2	TGTGCCAGTAGTACTCAGGGGACACGGAACTATGGCTACACCTTC	CASSTQGTRNYGYTF
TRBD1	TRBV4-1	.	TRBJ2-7	TGCGCCAGCAGCCAAGAAAACAGGGGGACCTACGAGCAGTACTTC	CASSQENRGTYEQYF
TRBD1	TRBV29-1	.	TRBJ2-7	TGCAGCGTCGCCAATACAGGGGCTCGTGAGCAGTACTTC	CSVANTGAREQYF
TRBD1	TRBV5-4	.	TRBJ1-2	TGTGCCAGCACCAAGCGGGACAGGGACTATGGCTACACCTTC	CASTKRDRDYGYTF
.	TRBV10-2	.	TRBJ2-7	TGCGCCAGTCAGGACAGCTACGAGCAGTACTTC	CASQDSYEQYF
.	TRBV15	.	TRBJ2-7	TGTGCCACCAGCCCAACATACTACGAGCAGTACTTC	CATSPTYYEQYF
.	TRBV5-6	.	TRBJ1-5	TGTGCCAGCAGCGCTACAGGGTTCAATCAGCCCCAGCATTTT	CASSATGFNQPQHF
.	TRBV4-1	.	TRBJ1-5	TGCGCCAGCAGCCAAGAGTACAGGGCTCAGCCCCAGCATTTT	CASSQEYRAQPQHF
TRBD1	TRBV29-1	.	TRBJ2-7	TGCAGCGTCGTGCGGGACAGGGAAAGGTACGAGCAGTACTTC	CSVVRDRERYEQYF
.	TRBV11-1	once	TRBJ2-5	TGTGCCAGCACCTATAACGGGGAGACCCAGTACTTC	CASTYNGETQYF
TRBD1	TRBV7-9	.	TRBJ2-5	TGTGCCAGCAGCGCAAGACAGGGGCCAGAGACCCAGTACTTC	CASSARQGPETQYF
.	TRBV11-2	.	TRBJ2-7	TGTGCCAGCAGCTCCCCCCTCGGCTACGAGCAGTACTTC	CASSSPLGYEQYF
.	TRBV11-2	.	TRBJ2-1	TGTGCCAGCAGCTTAGATCGAGCCAATGAGCAGTTCTTC	CASSLDRANEQFF
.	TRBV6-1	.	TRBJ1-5	TGTGCCAGCAGTGAAGGGACACCCTCTGTTGGTTTCAATCAGCCCCAGCATTTT	CASSEGTPSVGFNQPQHF
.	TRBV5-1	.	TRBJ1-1	TGCGCCAGCAGCCCGGGAGGTACTGAAGCTTTCTTT	CASSPGGTEAFF
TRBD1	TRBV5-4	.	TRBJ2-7	TGTGCCAGCAGCTTGGGACAGGGCACTTTTGAGCAGTACTTC	CASSLGQGTFEQYF
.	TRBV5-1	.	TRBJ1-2	TGCGCCAGCAGTCCTGAAGGGGGTTTTTCTGGCTACACCTTC	CASSPEGGFSGYTF
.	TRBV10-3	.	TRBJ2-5	TGTGCCATCAGTGAGTCGCTAGGAGTAGAGACCCAGTACTTC	CAISESLGVETQYF
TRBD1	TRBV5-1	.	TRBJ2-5	TGCGCCAGCAGCCCGGGACAGGGGCTAGGAGAGACCCAGTACTTC	CASSPGQGLGETQYF
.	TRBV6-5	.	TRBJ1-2	TGTGCCAGCAGTTATTCGGGGATCTATGGCTACACCTTC	CASSYSGIYGYTF
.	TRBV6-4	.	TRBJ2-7	TGTGCCAGCAGTGACCTGGTGAGGGTGCTCGGCCACGAGCAGTACTTC	CASSDLVRVLGHEQYF
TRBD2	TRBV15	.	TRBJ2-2	TGTGCCACCAGCAGAGATCTGTTTAGCGGGATGAACGGGGAGCTGTTTTTT	CATSRDLFSGMNGELFF
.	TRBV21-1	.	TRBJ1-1	TGTGCCAGCAGCAGGCGACAGGGCCTTCGGATAGGGGCTTTCTTT	CASSRRQGLRIGAFF
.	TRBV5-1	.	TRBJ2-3	TGCGCCAGCAGCTTGGTCTTAGCGGTCCGAAGTAAGGATACGCAGTATTTT	CASSLVLAVRSKDTQYF
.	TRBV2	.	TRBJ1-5	TGTGCCAGCAGTGAAGACAACACGAGCAATCAGCCCCAGCATTTT	CASSEDNTSNQPQHF
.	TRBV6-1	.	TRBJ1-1	TGTGCCAGCAGTGAAGTGCGGTTGAACACTGAAGCTTTCTTT	CASSEVRLNTEAFF
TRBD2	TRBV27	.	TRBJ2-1	TGTGCCAGCCGCAGCGGGGGCCTACCCTACAATGAGCAGTTCTTC	CASRSGGLPYNEQFF
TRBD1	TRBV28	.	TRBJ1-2	TGTGCCAGCAGCCTGGGACAGATCTATGGCTACACCTTC	CASSLGQIYGYTF